This T cell receptor (beta chain) is from a study of blood T cells in healthy people across ages. PCR was performed a second time for roughly 7 to 12 cycles using a sample-barcoded 5' primer and a J-beta primer mix. TCRdb passed the 5' RACE reads through MiXCR, listing each CDR3 protein once. In the table there are about 720,000 distinct CDR3 sequences, roughly 25% of which are singletons. Each sample provided at least 6 micrograms of extracted total RNA. This clonotype was counted once. In addition, the sample was reused for a study of T cells of mothers and their children. Per that paper: Per mother, over 9 million TCR beta CDR3 reads were obtained; per child, about 3 million. The overlap seen between related mothers and children slightly exceeded that of unrelated pairs, though not significantly.

The receptor's source is a boy younger than 18 in good health. Sequencing used blood.

CDR3 protein: CASSQQGTGNTEAFF. The CDR3, as DNA: TGTGCCAGCAGCCAACAAGGGACAGGGAACACTGAAGCTTTCTTT. The V and J genes are TRBV16 and TRBJ1-1, with 8 nucleotides matching TRBD1. The V segment lost 2 bases and the J segment 1 base; nucleotides outside the gene matches: 3. The CDR3 loop spans 15 amino acids. The germline V gene has CDR1 KGHSY and CDR2 FQNENV.